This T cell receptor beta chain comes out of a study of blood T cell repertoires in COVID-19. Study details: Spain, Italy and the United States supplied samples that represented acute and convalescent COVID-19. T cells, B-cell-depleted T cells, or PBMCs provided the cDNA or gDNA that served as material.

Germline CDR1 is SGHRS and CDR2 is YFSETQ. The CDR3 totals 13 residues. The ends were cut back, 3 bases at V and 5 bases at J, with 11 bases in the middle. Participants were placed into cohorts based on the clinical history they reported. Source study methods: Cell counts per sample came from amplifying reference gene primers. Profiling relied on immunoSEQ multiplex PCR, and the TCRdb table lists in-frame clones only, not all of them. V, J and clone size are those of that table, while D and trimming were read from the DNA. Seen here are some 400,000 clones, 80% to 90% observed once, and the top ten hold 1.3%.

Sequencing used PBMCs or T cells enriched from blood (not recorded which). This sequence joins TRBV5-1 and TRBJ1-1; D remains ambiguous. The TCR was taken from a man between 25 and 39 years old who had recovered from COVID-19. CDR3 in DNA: TGCGCCAGCAGCTCGGGAGGGTATACTGAAGCTTTCTTT. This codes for CASSSGGYTEAFF.